This T cell receptor beta chain originates from a study of spatial heterogeneity in lung cancer. With 6 bases clipped from V and 8 bases from J, the junction kept 9 bases outside the gene matches. This CDR3 has 15 amino acids. This clonotype has a count of ten or more. Its antigen is not known. Time point described: sample taken at primary tumor resection. Study results and limitations: Expanded alpha and beta TCR counts within tumors tracked tumor mutation counts.

TCRdb redid the calling of the 5' RACE reads with MiXCR, one entry per CDR3 protein. The table has about 9,800 distinct CDR3 sequences, roughly 6% seen once. Sequencing was performed on lung tumor tissue, taken at surgery. The receptor's source is a male donor with early-stage non-small cell lung cancer. The chain is built from TRBV12-3 or TRBV12-4 and TRBJ2-1, with TRBD2 identical over 11 bases. This CDR3 is CASSQTSGVKDEQFF. CDR3 bases: TGTGCCAGCAGCCAGACTAGCGGGGTAAAGGATGAGCAGTTCTTC.